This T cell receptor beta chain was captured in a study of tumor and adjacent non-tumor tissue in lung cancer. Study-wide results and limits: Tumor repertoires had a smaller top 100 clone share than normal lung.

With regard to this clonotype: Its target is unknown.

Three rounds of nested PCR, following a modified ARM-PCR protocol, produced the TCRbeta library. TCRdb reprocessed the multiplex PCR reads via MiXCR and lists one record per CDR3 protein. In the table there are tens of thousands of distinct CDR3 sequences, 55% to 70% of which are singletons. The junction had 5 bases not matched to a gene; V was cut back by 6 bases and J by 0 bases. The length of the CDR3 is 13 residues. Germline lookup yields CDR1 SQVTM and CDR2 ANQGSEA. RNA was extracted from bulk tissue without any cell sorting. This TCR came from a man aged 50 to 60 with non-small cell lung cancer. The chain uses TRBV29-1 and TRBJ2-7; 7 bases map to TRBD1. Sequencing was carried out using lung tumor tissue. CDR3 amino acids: CSVATGSSYEQYF. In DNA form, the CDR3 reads TGCAGCGTGGCGACAGGGTCCTCCTACGAGCAGTACTTC.